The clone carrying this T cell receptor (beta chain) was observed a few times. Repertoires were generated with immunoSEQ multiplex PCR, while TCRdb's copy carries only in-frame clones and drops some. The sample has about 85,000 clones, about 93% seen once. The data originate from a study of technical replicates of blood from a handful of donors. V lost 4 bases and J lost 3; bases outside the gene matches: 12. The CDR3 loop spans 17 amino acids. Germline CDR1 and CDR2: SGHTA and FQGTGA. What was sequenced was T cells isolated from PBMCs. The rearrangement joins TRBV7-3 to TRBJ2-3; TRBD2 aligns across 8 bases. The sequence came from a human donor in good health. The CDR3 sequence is CASSSTGGGGTTDTQYF. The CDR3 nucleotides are TGTGCCAGCAGCTCTACGGGCGGCGGGGGGACAACAGATACGCAGTATTTT.